This record covers a single T cell receptor beta chain. This clone's antigen is unknown. The input lacks base qualities; no much larger clone sits a single base away. The record originates from a study of CD8 T cells in ankylosing spondylitis listed by TCRdb under 2017. Regarding the complete study: The study profiled T cell receptor beta repertoires in healthy donors and ankylosing spondylitis patients to find disease-linked TCR variants. The whole study cohort included some 100 healthy donors and some 27 ankylosing spondylitis patients. Samples of peripheral blood were taken, and for ankylosing spondylitis patients, synovial fluid was collected as well. What the authors observed across the whole study: The disease-linked clones were reported as significantly enriched in matched synovial fluid samples from ankylosing spondylitis patients. A TCR beta motif of several highly homologous amino acid variants appeared characteristic of blood from ankylosing spondylitis patients. A CD8+ phenotype was shown by the disease-linked clones, which were found at relatively low frequencies in peripheral blood. Some TCR beta motif variants had previously been reported in synovial fluid and blood of reactive arthritis patients, which suggested common disease-initiation mechanisms.

Trimming takes 6 bases off V and 5 bases off J; junction bases not matched to a gene: 6. Its CDR3 holds 15 amino acids, cysteine through phenylalanine. Only CDR3 DNA is held: 45 bases, read in frame from base 1. This sample was sequenced with an Illumina HiSeq 2500. Quantitative 5'-RACE with molecular barcodes was used to prepare TCR beta libraries. Processing in the source paper ran as follows. Disease-linked TCR variants were identified with a new computational method built on a probabilistic model of VDJ rearrangement. TCRdb trimmed public reads at Q25 via fastp, called clones via MiXCR and kept in-frame beta chains. CDR3 protein duplicates are merged, each entry listing the most common genes and DNA. The V and J calls were determined by TCRdb, not by the authors. The sample data list over 700,000 distinct CDR3 sequences, and 15% to 20% of these were observed just once. The ten biggest clones cover under 20% of the sample.

This TCR derives from a male donor with ankylosing spondylitis. Sequences were obtained from blood, either unsorted or a sorted T cell fraction (not recorded which). The sequence joins TRBV12-3 or TRBV12-4 to TRBJ2-3; TRBD1 fits 12 bases in the junction. The sequence in DNA is TGTGCCAGCAGGGGGGGGACAGGGGGCTTAGATACGCAGTATTTT. Translated, this gives CASRGGTGGLDTQYF.